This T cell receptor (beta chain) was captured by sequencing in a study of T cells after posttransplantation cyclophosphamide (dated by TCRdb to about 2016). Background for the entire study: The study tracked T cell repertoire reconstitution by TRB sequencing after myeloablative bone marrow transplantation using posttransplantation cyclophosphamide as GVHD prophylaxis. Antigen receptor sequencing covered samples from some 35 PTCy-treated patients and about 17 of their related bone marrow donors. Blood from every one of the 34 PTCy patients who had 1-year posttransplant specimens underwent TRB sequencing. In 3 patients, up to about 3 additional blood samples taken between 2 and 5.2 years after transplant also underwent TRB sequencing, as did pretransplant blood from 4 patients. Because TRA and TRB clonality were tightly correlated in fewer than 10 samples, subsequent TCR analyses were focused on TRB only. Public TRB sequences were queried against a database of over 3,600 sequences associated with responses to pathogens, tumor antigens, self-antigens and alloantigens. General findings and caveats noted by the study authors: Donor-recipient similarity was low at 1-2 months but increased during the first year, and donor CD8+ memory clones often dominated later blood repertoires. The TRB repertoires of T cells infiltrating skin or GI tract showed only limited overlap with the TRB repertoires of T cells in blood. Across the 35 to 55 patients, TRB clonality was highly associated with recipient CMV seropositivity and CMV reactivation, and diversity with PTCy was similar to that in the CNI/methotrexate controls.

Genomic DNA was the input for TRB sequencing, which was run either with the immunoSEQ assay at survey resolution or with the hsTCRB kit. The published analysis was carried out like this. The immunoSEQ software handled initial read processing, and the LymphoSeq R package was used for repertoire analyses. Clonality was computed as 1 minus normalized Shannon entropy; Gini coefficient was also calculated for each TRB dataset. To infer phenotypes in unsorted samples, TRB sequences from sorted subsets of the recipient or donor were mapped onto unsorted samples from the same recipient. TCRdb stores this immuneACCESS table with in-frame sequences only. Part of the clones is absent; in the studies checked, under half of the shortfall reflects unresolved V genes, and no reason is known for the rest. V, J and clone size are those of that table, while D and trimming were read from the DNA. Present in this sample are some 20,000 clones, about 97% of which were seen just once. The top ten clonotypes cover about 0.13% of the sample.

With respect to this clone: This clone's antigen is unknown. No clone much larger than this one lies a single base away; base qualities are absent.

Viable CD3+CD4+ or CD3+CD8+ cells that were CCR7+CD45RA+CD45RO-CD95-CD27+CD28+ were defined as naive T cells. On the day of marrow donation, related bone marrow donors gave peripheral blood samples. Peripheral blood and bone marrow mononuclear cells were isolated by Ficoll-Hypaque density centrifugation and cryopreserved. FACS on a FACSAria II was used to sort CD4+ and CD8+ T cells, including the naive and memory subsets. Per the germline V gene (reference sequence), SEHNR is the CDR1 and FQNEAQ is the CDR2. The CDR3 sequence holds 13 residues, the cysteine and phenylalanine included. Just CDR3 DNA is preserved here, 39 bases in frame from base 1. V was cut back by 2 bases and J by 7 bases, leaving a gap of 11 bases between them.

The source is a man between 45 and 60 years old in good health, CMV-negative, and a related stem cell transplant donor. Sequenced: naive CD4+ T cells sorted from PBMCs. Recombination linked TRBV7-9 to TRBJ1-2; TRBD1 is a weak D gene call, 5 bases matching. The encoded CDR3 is CASSLPTGLGYTF. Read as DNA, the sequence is TGTGCCAGCAGCTTACCTACGGGACTTGGCTACACCTTC.